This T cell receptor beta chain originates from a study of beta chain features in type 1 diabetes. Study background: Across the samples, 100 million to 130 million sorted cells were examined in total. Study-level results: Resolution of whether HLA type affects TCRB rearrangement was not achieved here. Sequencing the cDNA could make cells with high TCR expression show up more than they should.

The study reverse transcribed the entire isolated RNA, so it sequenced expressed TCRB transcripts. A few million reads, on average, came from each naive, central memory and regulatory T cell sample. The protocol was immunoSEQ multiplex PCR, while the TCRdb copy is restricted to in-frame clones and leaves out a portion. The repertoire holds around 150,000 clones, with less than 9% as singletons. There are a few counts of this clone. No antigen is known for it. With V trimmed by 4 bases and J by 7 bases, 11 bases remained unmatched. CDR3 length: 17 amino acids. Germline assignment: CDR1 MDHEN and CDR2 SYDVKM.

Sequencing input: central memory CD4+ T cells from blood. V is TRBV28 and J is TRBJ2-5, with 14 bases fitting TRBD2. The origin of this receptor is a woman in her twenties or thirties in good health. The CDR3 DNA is TGTGCCAGCAGTTCAGGGAGACTAGCGGGAGGGCCCGGGACCCAGTACTTC. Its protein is CASSSGRLAGGPGTQYF. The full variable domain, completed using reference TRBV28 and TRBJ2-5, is DVKVTQSSRYLVKRTGEKVFLECVQDMDHENMFWYRQDPGLGLRLIYFSYDVKMKEKGDIPEGYSVSREKKERFSLILESASTNQTSMYLCASSSGRLAGGPGTQYFGPGTRLLVL.